This T cell receptor beta chain was captured by sequencing in a study of identical twins. This CDR3 comprises 17 residues. Per the germline V gene, CDR1 is MNHEY and CDR2 is SMNVEV (reference sequence). V lost 4 bases, J lost 3 bases, and 19 bases lay in between. TCRdb used MiXCR to reprocess the 5' RACE reads, holding one entry per CDR3 protein. Altogether around 500,000 distinct CDR3 sequences are present, approximately 15% being singletons, with the ten largest covering around 0.48%. This sample was also put to use in a study of yellow fever vaccine responses in identical twins.

The sequencing input was CD4+ T cells sorted from blood. This sequence was found in a woman aged 18-29 years in good health. The chain has TRBV27 and TRBJ2-1; perhaps TRBD2 as D (5 bases). CDR3 region: CASSSRGAVVVYNEQFF. CDR3 coding DNA: TGTGCCAGCAGTTCCCGGGGTGCGGTGGTGGTCTACAATGAGCAGTTCTTC.